These T cell receptor beta chains were read from a single sample in a study of T-cell reconstitution after alpha-beta-depleted transplantation in children. MiXCR was run by TCRdb on the PCR reads, yielding one entry per CDR3 protein. The repertoire holds about 210,000 distinct CDR3 sequences, with about a sixth as singletons. The sample was PBMCs, mostly from graft donor cells, taken 360 days after TCRalphabeta/CD19-depleted stem cell transplant. The source is a male patient between 2 and 10 years old who had a stem cell transplant for acute lymphoblastic leukemia, so the T cells may come from the graft donor. CDR3s include the opening cysteine and the closing phenylalanine or tryptophan. Fields, in order: V gene, D gene, clone size, J gene, CDR3 length, CDR3 protein. A D gene is named only where the DNA matches it firmly. Rows give clone size only sometimes, using once, few, many, or a class for an expanded clone.

V gene: TRBV3-1
D gene: -
clone size: many
J gene: TRBJ2-3
CDR3 length: 16
CDR3 protein: CASSPYWSIGADTQYF

V gene: TRBV28
D gene: TRBD1
clone size: -
J gene: TRBJ1-3
CDR3 length: 15
CDR3 protein: CASSSEGQRGNTIYF

V gene: TRBV11-3
D gene: -
clone size: -
J gene: TRBJ1-1
CDR3 length: 15
CDR3 protein: CASSPGPGRHLEAFF

V gene: TRBV19
D gene: -
clone size: -
J gene: TRBJ2-7
CDR3 length: 14
CDR3 protein: CASSIMMGEYEQYF

V gene: TRBV30
D gene: -
clone size: few
J gene: TRBJ1-1
CDR3 length: 13
CDR3 protein: CAWSVEGITEAFF

V gene: TRBV7-2
D gene: TRBD2
clone size: few
J gene: TRBJ2-5
CDR3 length: 14
CDR3 protein: CASTLAGLGETQYF

V gene: TRBV7-9
D gene: TRBD1
clone size: -
J gene: TRBJ2-7
CDR3 length: 14
CDR3 protein: CASSLRTGFYEQYF

V gene: TRBV9
D gene: -
clone size: few
J gene: TRBJ2-1
CDR3 length: 14
CDR3 protein: CASSAVASYNEQFF

V gene: TRBV4-2
D gene: -
clone size: few
J gene: TRBJ2-3
CDR3 length: 12
CDR3 protein: CASSHGTDTQYF

V gene: TRBV2
D gene: TRBD2
clone size: -
J gene: TRBJ2-3
CDR3 length: 16
CDR3 protein: CASSGKREPSTDTQYF

V gene: TRBV2
D gene: -
clone size: -
J gene: TRBJ1-4
CDR3 length: 13
CDR3 protein: CATAKGPTPELFF

V gene: TRBV5-1
D gene: -
clone size: few
J gene: TRBJ1-2
CDR3 length: 13
CDR3 protein: CASFGPPFYGYTF

V gene: TRBV5-1
D gene: -
clone size: many
J gene: TRBJ1-1
CDR3 length: 16
CDR3 protein: CASSHGSEGTNTEAFF

V gene: TRBV12-3/TRBV12-4
D gene: TRBD1
clone size: -
J gene: TRBJ2-7
CDR3 length: 14
CDR3 protein: CASSAGQGSHEQYF

V gene: TRBV12-3/TRBV12-4
D gene: TRBD1
clone size: many
J gene: TRBJ1-4
CDR3 length: 14
CDR3 protein: CASRKDRDREKLFF

V gene: TRBV29-1
D gene: -
clone size: -
J gene: TRBJ2-4
CDR3 length: 16
CDR3 protein: CSVEDFLPGPENIQYF

V gene: TRBV20-1
D gene: -
clone size: few
J gene: TRBJ1-3
CDR3 length: 11
CDR3 protein: CSAREGYTIYF

V gene: TRBV7-9
D gene: -
clone size: few
J gene: TRBJ2-7
CDR3 length: 15
CDR3 protein: CASSLADRRTYEQYF

V gene: TRBV28
D gene: -
clone size: -
J gene: TRBJ2-4
CDR3 length: 15
CDR3 protein: CASSPGTQAKNIQYF

V gene: TRBV29-1
D gene: -
clone size: -
J gene: TRBJ1-2
CDR3 length: 14
CDR3 protein: CSAPFGGLNYGYTF

V gene: TRBV28
D gene: -
clone size: -
J gene: TRBJ1-4
CDR3 length: 16
CDR3 protein: CASSLDTSDIGAKLFF

V gene: TRBV5-1
D gene: TRBD2
clone size: few
J gene: TRBJ2-2
CDR3 length: 16
CDR3 protein: CASSPGLAGKAGELFF

V gene: TRBV12-3/TRBV12-4
D gene: TRBD2
clone size: many
J gene: TRBJ2-1
CDR3 length: 16
CDR3 protein: CASSLGLAGHYNEQFF

V gene: TRBV10-3
D gene: -
clone size: -
J gene: TRBJ1-5
CDR3 length: 13
CDR3 protein: CASQGGEMQPQHF

V gene: TRBV15
D gene: -
clone size: -
J gene: TRBJ2-3
CDR3 length: 13
CDR3 protein: CATSRGGEDTQYF

V gene: TRBV6-1
D gene: -
clone size: -
J gene: TRBJ1-5
CDR3 length: 14
CDR3 protein: CASSETVGNQPQHF

V gene: TRBV29-1
D gene: TRBD1
clone size: few
J gene: TRBJ1-1
CDR3 length: 14
CDR3 protein: CSVVLRGRDTEAFF

V gene: TRBV5-1
D gene: -
clone size: -
J gene: TRBJ1-6
CDR3 length: 15
CDR3 protein: CASSPAPSENSPLHF

V gene: TRBV4-2
D gene: TRBD1
clone size: -
J gene: TRBJ1-5
CDR3 length: 15
CDR3 protein: CASSQGTAGGMTQHF

V gene: TRBV7-9
D gene: -
clone size: -
J gene: TRBJ2-5
CDR3 length: 15
CDR3 protein: CASSPRRGLQETQYF

V gene: TRBV20-1
D gene: -
clone size: few
J gene: TRBJ1-6
CDR3 length: 13
CDR3 protein: CSATPGENSPLHF